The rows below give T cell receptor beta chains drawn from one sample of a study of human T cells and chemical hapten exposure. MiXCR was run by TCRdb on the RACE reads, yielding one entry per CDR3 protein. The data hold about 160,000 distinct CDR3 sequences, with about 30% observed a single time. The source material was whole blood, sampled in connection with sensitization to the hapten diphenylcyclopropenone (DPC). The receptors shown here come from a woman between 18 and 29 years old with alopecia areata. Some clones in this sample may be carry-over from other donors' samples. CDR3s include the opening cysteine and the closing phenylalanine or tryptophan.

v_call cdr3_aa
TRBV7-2 CASSGNGANVLTF
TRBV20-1 CSARADSHEQYF
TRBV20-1 CSARDLLARGLAETQYF
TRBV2 CAMETGTGLNEQFF
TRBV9 CASSVASGAVRETQYF
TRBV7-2 CASSPDREQFF
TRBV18 CASSLDASGNTIYF
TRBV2 CASTKASGGQVGGELFF
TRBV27 CASSLGAGTYF
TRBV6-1 CASSEFVGGSNQPQHF
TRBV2 CASSLSRLAASTDTQYF
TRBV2 CASSEGVGREQYF
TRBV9 CASSLGTGSSYEQYF
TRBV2 CASSEPGQGSGKQFF